This entry features one T cell receptor beta chain sequence. Its target is unknown. This record comes from a study of T cells after yellow fever vaccination. Overall study findings and caveats: Abundant contaminating clonotypes from the bulk population could appear in FACS-sorted repertoires. Post-booster samples contained most primary-vaccination clones (about 95% CD4, 88% CD8).

Trimming pared 0 bases from V and 3 bases from J, leaving 12 bases between. The CDR3 sequence is 15 residues long. The V gene's germline CDR1 is SGDLS and CDR2 YYNGEE. TCRdb recomputed calls from the 5' RACE reads with MiXCR, one row per CDR3 protein. The top ten hold around 16% of the sample, which has 450,000 to 650,000 distinct CDR3 sequences, 21% seen once. V gene TRBV9 combines with J gene TRBJ1-1; weak D call: TRBD1 (6 bases). The sample consisted of PBMCs, taken roughly 23 days after the first yellow fever vaccination. The source is a young man who received the YFV17D yellow fever vaccine. The CDR3 DNA reads TGTGCCAGCAGCGTAGGAGGGGGATGGGACACTGAAGCTTTCTTT. Its protein is CASSVGGGWDTEAFF.